One and the same sample provided the 11 T cell receptor beta chains below, sequenced in a study of blood T cell repertoires in COVID-19. Produced via immunoSEQ multiplex PCR; TCRdb's table is partial and in-frame only. The profile shows about 140,000 clones, almost 80% of them singletons. The source material was PBMCs or T cells enriched from blood (not recorded which). The receptors derive from a woman between 50 and 59 years old who had recovered from COVID-19.

The genes are TRBV7-9 and TRBJ2-7; no clear D gene. This CDR3 spans 13 amino acids. Trimming left V 5 bases short and J 2 bases short, with 10 bases between. Germline V gene lookup returns CDR1 SEHNR and CDR2 FQNEAQ (reference sequence). This CDR3 is CASSMGRAYEQYF. The CDR3 DNA reads TGTGCCAGCAGCATGGGCAGAGCCTACGAGCAGTACTTC.

V is TRBV3-1 (or the pseudogene TRBV3-2) and J is TRBJ2-7; a weak D match, TRBD2 (7 bases). Germline CDR1 and CDR2: LGHDT and YNNKEL (reference sequence). Deletions cut 7 bases from V and 6 bases from J, with 22 bases between. CDR3 length equals 15 residues. The CDR3 sequence is CASTPGVGGPGEQYF. The CDR3 DNA reads TGTGCCAGCACCCCTGGAGTCGGGGGGCCCGGCGAGCAGTACTTC.

The chain employs TRBV3-1 (or the pseudogene TRBV3-2) and TRBJ2-7; TRBD1 aligns across 10 bases. CDR1 is LGHDT and CDR2 is YNNKEL in the germline V gene (reference sequence). This CDR3 spans 15 amino acids. Trimming cost V 1 base and J 5 bases; bases outside gene matches: 5. The CDR3 sequence: CASSQVGTGVHEQYF. The CDR3 bases are TGTGCCAGCAGCCAAGTCGGGACAGGGGTCCACGAGCAGTACTTC.

This clone appeared a few times. The chain has TRBV12-5 and TRBJ1-2; 11 bases agree with TRBD1. The CDR3 consists of 16 residues. V was clipped by 1 base and J by 6 bases; unmatched bases: 7. CDR1 LGHNT and CDR2 FRNRAP come from the germline V gene. CDR3 nucleotide sequence: TGTGCTAGTGGTTTGGACCCTGGGACAGGGGGACATGGCTACACCTTC. This translates into CASGLDPGTGGHGYTF.

The gene calls are TRBV9 and TRBJ1-2; 8 bases agree with TRBD1. The CDR3 covers 15 residues. Germline values: CDR1 SGDLS, CDR2 YYNGEE. V was clipped by 4 bases and J by 1 base; unmatched bases: 6. For the CDR3, the DNA is TGTGCCAGCAGCCGAGACAGGGGACTTAACTATGGCTACACCTTC. This encodes CASSRDRGLNYGYTF.

This clone was picked up many times. V usage is TRBV5-6 and J usage is TRBJ2-7, with 7 bases identical to TRBD1. The CDR3 covers 13 residues. After removal of 4 bases from V and 1 base from J, the junction contained 2 bases not matched to a gene. Germline V gene sequence: CDR1 SGHDT, CDR2 YYEEEE. CDR3 coding DNA: TGTGCCAGCAGCGGGGACAGTTCCTACGAGCAGTACTTC. It yields the protein CASSGDSSYEQYF.

V gene TRBV6-1 combines with J gene TRBJ1-5, with D uncertain. The V end was cut by 1 base, the J end by 9 bases, with 7 bases between. The CDR3 loop spans 12 amino acids. Germline values: CDR1 MNHNS, CDR2 SASEGT. CDR3 bases: TGTGCCAGCAGTGAAGGAGTCCGGCCCCAGCATTTT. This encodes CASSEGVRPQHF.

The chain carries TRBV11-1 and TRBJ2-1; TRBD1 might be the D (6 bases). The CDR3 extends over 15 amino acids. Per germline, CDR1 SGHAT and CDR2 FQDESV (reference sequence). V lost 2 bases, J lost 4 bases, and 12 bases lay in between. CDR3 sequence: CASSLSGDPYNEQFF. Here the CDR3 DNA reads TGTGCCAGCAGCTTATCAGGGGATCCTTACAATGAGCAGTTCTTC.

The chain has TRBV6-5 and TRBJ2-2; D perhaps matches TRBD2 (5 bases). The germline V and J ends were trimmed by 2 bases and 6 bases, with 7 bases remaining between them. Germline CDR1 and CDR2: MNHEY and SVGAGI. The CDR3 sequence is 13 residues long. The chain's CDR3 is CASSYLEAGELFF. The CDR3 DNA is TGTGCCAGCAGTTACCTGGAGGCCGGGGAGCTGTTTTTT.

This clone was seen a handful of times. The CDR3 region is CASSLLADYNEQFF. The CDR3 DNA reads as TGTGCCAGCAGTTTACTAGCGGATTACAATGAGCAGTTCTTC. The rearrangement uses TRBV27 and TRBJ2-1, with TRBD2 identical over 7 bases. Germline assignment: CDR1 MNHEY and CDR2 SMNVEV (reference sequence). CDR3 length equals 14 residues. With V trimmed by 2 bases and J by 4 bases, 2 bases remained unmatched.

The J gene is TRBJ2-5, the V gene TRBV12-3 or TRBV12-4, with 7 positions matching TRBD2. The CDR3 has 13 residues. V was clipped by 3 bases and J by 4 bases; unmatched bases: 2. The CDR3 sequence is CASSFREGETQYF. The CDR3, as DNA: TGTGCCAGCAGTTTCAGGGAGGGAGAGACCCAGTACTTC.